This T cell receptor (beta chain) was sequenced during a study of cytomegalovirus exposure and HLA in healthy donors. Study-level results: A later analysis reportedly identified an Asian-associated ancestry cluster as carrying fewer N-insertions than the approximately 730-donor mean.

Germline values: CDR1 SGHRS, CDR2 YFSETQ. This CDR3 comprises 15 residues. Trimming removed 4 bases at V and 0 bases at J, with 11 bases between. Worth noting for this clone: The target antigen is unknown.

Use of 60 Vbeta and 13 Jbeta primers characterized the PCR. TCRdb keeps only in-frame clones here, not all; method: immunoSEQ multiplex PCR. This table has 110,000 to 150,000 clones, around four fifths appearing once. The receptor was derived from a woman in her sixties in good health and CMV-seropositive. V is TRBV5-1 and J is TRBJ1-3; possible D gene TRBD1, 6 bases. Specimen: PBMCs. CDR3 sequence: CASSTDRPSGNTIYF. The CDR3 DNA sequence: TGCGCCAGCAGCACGGACAGACCCTCTGGAAACACCATATATTTT.